What follows describes a single T cell receptor (beta chain). This clone was detected only a few times. The target of this receptor is not known. No base-level quality is on record; no much larger clone is a single base apart. What this sample's time point label stands for: cycle 1 day 1 (C1D1), immediately before nivolumab initiation. Every trial patient had relapsed following autologous stem cell transplantation, and prior brentuximab vedotin exposure was what differed among cohorts A, B and C. A total of roughly 60 patients with relapsed/refractory classical Hodgkin lymphoma made up the trial cohort, and each patient's best overall response was complete response, partial response or progressive disease. Trial patients were treated with single-agent nivolumab in the multi-cohort phase II CheckMate 205 trial. An independent review committee assessed best overall response using the 2007 International Working Group response criteria. Trial PBMCs were collected just before the start of nivolumab (C1D1) and during therapy at cycle 2 day 1 and cycle 4 day 1. Peripheral blood was collected in 8 mL Vacutainer Cell Preparation Tubes, from which PBMCs were isolated by centrifugation and then cryopreserved.

The sample originates from a study of PD-1 blockade in classical Hodgkin lymphoma (dated by TCRdb to 2020 to 2022). Notes on the research overall: Nivolumab dosing was 3 mg/kg intravenously every 2 weeks, continuing until either disease progression or unacceptable toxicity. The study used TCR beta sequencing and CyTOF to define a peripheral blood immune signature of response to PD-1 blockade in classical Hodgkin lymphoma.

V is pared back by 4 bases and J by 0 bases, with 8 bases lying between the germline termini. In the germline V gene, CDR1 corresponds to ENHRY and CDR2 to SYGVKD. Measured from the cysteine to the phenylalanine, the CDR3 is 14 residues long. Only the CDR3 part of the read is kept: 42 bases, read in frame from the first base. The Qiagen DNeasy kit was used to extract genomic DNA from unsorted PBMCs and from the negatively selected CD4+ and CD8+ fractions. TCR beta CDR3 regions were amplified by immunoSEQ multiplex PCR using primers annealing to V and J segments. A synthetic immune receptor repertoire was used to minimize amplification bias, and remaining bias was computationally removed after sequencing. In the original analysis: Repertoire diversity was quantified as the Shannon entropy index using custom Python scripts. Unsorted, CD4+ and CD8+ repertoires were analyzed separately, except in combined analyses where CD4+ and CD8+ sequences were merged in silico. Clonal expansion was defined as at least a 2-fold frequency increase after treatment relative to C1D1, with a pseudocount of 0.5 for undetected baseline clones. Singleton clones were defined as clones with 0 or 1 copy at C1D1, and non-singleton clones were defined as clones with 2 or more copies. By matching protein sequences in sorted samples from the same patient, clones expanded in unsorted samples were annotated as CD4+, CD8+ or unknown. Diversity changes from C1D1 to C4D1 were tested in paired samples using Wilcoxon tests. This is the immuneACCESS table as TCRdb keeps it, with only in-frame sequences that have V and J called. A part of the clones is gone; compared with another copy, unresolved V genes explain less than half, and the rest is unexplained. That table furnishes V, J and clone size, whereas the DNA furnished D and trimming. This sample has about 15,000 clones in its table, and roughly 84% of those were observed once. The ten biggest clones cover around 24% of the sample.

Broader findings and caveats from the paper: Trial patients with a complete response had baseline diversity similar to that of newly diagnosed patients, while partial responders and progressors had significantly lower diversity. Lower diversity was observed in patients in whom nivolumab was started less than 1 year after ASCT, and these patients were excluded from later analyses so that confounding by immune reconstitution would be avoided. CD4+ but not CD8+ TCR diversity rose significantly by C4D1 (p=0.0027 vs p=0.16), most apparent in complete responders (p=0.02). The study covered only a single clinical trial cohort, and the causes of the repertoire differences, possibly disease activity or prior therapy, were still not defined. Baseline TCR diversity was reported as lower in newly diagnosed patients than in healthy donors, and lower still in relapsed/refractory patients.

This sequence originates from a human donor with classical Hodgkin lymphoma. The chain joins TRBV10-3 to TRBJ2-3; the D gene cannot be resolved reliably. The sequencing here drew on peripheral blood mononuclear cells (PBMCs), taken at baseline. The sequence in DNA is TGTGCCATCAGTGCAACAAGCAGCACAGATACGCAGTATTTT. Translated, this gives CAISATSSTDTQYF.